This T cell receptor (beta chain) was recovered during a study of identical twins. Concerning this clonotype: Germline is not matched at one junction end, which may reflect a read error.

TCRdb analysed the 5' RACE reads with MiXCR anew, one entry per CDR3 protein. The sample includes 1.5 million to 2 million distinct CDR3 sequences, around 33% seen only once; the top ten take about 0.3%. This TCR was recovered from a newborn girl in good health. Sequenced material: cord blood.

CDR3 in DNA: TGTGCCTGCAGCCAAGATCGGACAGGGGGCTCCCCTCAGCCCCAGCATTTT. This sequence encodes CACSQDRTGGSPQPQHF. This chain uses TRBV4-2 with TRBJ1-5; 11 nucleotides match TRBD1. This CDR3 region has 17 residues. The V gene's germline CDR1 is LGHNA and CDR2 YNFKEQ.